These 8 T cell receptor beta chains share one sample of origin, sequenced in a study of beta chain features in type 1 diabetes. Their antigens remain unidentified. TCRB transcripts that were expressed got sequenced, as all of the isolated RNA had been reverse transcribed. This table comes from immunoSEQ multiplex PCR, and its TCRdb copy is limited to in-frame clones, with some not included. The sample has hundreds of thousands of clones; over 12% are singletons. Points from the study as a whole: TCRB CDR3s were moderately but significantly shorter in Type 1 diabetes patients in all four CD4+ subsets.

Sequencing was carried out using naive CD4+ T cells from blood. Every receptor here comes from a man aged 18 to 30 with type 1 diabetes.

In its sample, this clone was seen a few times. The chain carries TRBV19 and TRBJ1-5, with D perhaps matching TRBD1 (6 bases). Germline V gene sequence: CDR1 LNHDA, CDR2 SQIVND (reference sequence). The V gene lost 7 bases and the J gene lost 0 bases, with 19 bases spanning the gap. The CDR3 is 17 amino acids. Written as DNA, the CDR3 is TGTGCCAGTACTGTGGACAGCCCCAGACTTAGCAATCAGCCCCAGCATTTT. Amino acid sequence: CASTVDSPRLSNQPQHF.

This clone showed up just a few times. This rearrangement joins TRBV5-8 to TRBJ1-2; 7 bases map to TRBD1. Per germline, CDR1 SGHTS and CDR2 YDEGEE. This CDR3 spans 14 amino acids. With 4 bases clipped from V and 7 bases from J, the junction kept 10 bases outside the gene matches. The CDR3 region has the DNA TGTGCCAGCAGCCCGTTGGACAGGCTCACTGGCTACACCTTC. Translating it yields CASSPLDRLTGYTF.

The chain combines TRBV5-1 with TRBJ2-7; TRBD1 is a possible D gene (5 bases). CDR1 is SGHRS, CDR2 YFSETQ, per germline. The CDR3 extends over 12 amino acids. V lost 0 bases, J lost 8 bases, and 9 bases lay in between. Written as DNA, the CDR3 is TGCGCCAGCAGCTTGGAGGGGCCCCAGCAGTACTTC. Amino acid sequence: CASSLEGPQQYF.

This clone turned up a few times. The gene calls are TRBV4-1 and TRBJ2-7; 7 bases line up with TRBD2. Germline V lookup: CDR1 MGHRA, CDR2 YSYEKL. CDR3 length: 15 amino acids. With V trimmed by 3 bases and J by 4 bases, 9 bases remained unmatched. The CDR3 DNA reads TGCGCCAGCAGCCATCAAGCGGGAAGAAGTTACGAGCAGTACTTC. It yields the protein CASSHQAGRSYEQYF.

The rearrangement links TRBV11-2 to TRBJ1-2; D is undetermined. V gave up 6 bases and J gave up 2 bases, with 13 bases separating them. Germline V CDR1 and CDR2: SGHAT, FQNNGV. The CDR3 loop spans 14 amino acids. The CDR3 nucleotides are TGTGCCAGCAGACCCACCGGAGGGAACTATGGCTACACCTTC. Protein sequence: CASRPTGGNYGYTF.

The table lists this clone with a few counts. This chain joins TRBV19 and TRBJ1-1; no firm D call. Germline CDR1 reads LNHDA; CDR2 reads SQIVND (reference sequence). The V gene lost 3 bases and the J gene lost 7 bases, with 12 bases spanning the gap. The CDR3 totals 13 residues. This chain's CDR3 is CASSISLQDEAFF. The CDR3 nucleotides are TGTGCCAGTAGTATTTCGTTGCAGGATGAAGCTTTCTTT.

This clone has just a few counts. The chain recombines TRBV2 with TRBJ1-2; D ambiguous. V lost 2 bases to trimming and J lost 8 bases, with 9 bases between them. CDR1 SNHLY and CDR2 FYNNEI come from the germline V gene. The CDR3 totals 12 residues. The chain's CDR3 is CASSEYPWGYTF. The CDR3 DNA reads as TGTGCCAGCAGTGAATACCCTTGGGGCTACACCTTC.

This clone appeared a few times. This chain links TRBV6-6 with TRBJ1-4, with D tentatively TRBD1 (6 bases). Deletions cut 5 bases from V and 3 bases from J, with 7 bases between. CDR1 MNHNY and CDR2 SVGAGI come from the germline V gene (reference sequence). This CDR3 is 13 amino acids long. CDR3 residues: CASSRTANEKLFF. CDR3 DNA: TGTGCCAGCAGTAGGACAGCTAATGAAAAACTGTTTTTT.